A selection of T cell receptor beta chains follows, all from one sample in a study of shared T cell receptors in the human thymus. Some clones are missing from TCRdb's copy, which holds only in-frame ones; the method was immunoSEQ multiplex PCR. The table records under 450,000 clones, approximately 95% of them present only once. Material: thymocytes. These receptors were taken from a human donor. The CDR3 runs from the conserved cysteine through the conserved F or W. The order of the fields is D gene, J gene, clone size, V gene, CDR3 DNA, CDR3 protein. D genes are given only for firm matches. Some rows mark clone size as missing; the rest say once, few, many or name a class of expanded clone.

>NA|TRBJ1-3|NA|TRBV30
TGTGCCCAAAAGATCTCTGGAAACACCATATATTTT
CAQKISGNTIYF
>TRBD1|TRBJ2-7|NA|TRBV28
TGTGCCAGCAGGGACAGGACAGGGACCTACGAGCAGTACTTC
CASRDRTGTYEQYF
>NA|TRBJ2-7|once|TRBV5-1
TGCGCCAGCAGCTGGGGGTATTGGCGGGACCCCTACGAGCAGTACTTC
CASSWGYWRDPYEQYF
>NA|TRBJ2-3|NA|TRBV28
TGTGCCAGCAGTACCCGGGACAAGAAGACGTCAGATACGCAGTATTTT
CASSTRDKKTSDTQYF
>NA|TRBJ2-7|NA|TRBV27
TGTGCCAGCAGACTGGTTGAAAGGGGGACCTACGAGCAGTACTTC
CASRLVERGTYEQYF
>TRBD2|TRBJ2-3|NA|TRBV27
TGTGCCAGCAGTCCCCTAGCGGGGTGGGAGAATACGCAGTATTTT
CASSPLAGWENTQYF
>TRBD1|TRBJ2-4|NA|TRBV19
TGTGCCAGTTCCCGGGACAGGGGGCCCACAGAGGCCAAAAACATTCAGTACTTC
CASSRDRGPTEAKNIQYF
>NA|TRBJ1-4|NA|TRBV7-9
TGTGCCAGCAGCTTAGGGGGTCAGTTTAAGAATGAAAAACTGTTTTTT
CASSLGGQFKNEKLFF
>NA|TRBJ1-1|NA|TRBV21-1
TGTGCCAGCAGCAAAGGAGAGAACACTGAAGCTTTCTTT
CASSKGENTEAFF
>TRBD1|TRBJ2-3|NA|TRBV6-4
TGTGCCAGCAGTGGTGAACAGGGGCCAGATACGCAGTATTTT
CASSGEQGPDTQYF
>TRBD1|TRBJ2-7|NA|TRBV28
TGTGCCAGCAGCCTCCATACAGGGGGTTCCTACGAGCAGTACTTC
CASSLHTGGSYEQYF
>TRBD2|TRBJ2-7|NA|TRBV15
TGTGCCACCAGCAGAGATCGAAGCGGGAGGTCCCATTACGAGCAGTACTTC
CATSRDRSGRSHYEQYF
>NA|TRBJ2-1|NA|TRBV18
TGTGCCAGCTCACCGAAGTGGTTTAAAAATGAGCAGTTCTTC
CASSPKWFKNEQFF
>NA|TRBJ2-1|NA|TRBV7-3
TGTGCCAGCAGCCCCGGGGACCCTCCCGCTGAGCAGTTCTTC
CASSPGDPPAEQFF
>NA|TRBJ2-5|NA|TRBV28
TGTGCCAGCAGTCCCAGGGGCTTAACCAACCAAGAGACCCAGTACTTC
CASSPRGLTNQETQYF
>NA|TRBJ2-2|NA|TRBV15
TGTGCCACCAGCAGAGGAAGAGGATTCCAGCGATTGGCCGGGGAGCTGTTTTTT
CATSRGRGFQRLAGELFF
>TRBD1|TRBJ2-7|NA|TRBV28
TGTGCCAGCAGTTTGGGACAGGGGGCCCCCCAACCGATTTACGAGCAGTACTTC
CASSLGQGAPQPIYEQYF
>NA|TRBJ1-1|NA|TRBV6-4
TGTGCCAGCAGTGTAACGCCGGCGGGCAGCGTGAACACTGAAGCTTTCTTT
CASSVTPAGSVNTEAFF
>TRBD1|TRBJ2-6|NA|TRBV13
TGTGCCATCCCTTTGGCCGACAGGGTCAGCTCTGGGGCCAACGTCCTGACTTTC
CAIPLADRVSSGANVLTF
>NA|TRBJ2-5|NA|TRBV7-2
TGTGCCAGCAGCTTAGAGAGTTGGCCATTCCGGGAGACCCAGTACTTC
CASSLESWPFRETQYF
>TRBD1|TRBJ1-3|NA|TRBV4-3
TGCGCCAGCAGCCCATATACCGGGACAGGGGCCGGAAACACCATATATTTT
CASSPYTGTGAGNTIYF
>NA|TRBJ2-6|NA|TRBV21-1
TGTGCCAGCAGCAATTGGGATAGCGGGAGACCCTCCATAAACCGCTCTGGGGCCAACGTCCTGACTTTC
CASSNWDSGRPSINRSGANVLTF
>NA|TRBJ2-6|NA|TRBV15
TGTGCCACCAGCAGACGAGTGGATTCTGGGGCCAACGTCCTGACTTTC
CATSRRVDSGANVLTF
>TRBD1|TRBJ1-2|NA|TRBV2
TGTGCCAGCAGCGCGGGACAGTTTAACTATGGCTACACCTTC
CASSAGQFNYGYTF
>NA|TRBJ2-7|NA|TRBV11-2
TGTGCCAGCCGGGGGCCGGGGTGCGAGCAGTACTTC
CASRGPGCEQYF
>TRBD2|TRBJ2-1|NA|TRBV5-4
TGTGCCAGCAGCTTCCATGCGGGAGGAAGGTACAATGAGCAGTTCTTC
CASSFHAGGRYNEQFF
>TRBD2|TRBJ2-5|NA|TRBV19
TGTGCCACTGCCGGGGGGGCATCGTACCAAGAGACCCAGTACTTC
CATAGGASYQETQYF
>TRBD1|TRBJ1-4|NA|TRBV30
TGTGCCTGGAGTCCCGCTTCTCCGACAGGGGGAAAGGGTAATGAAAAACTGTTTTTT
CAWSPASPTGGKGNEKLFF
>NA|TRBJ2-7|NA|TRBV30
TGTGCCTGGATTCGGGAGAACTACGAGCAGTACTTC
CAWIRENYEQYF
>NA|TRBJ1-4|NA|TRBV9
TGTGCCAGCAGCGTAGGGAAGGGGGCTAATGAAAAACTGTTTTTT
CASSVGKGANEKLFF
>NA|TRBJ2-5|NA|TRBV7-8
TGTGCCAGCAGCTTACGGGAACAAGAGACCCAGTACTTC
CASSLREQETQYF
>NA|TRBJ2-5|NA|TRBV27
TGTGCCAGCCGCATAATCGACCAAGAGACCCAGTACTTC
CASRIIDQETQYF
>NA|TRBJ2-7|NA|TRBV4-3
TGCGCCAGCAGCCAAGAACGTAGTAAGGGAGTTTGGCCCTTGTACACCATTTACGAGCAGTACTTC
CASSQERSKGVWPLYTIYEQYF
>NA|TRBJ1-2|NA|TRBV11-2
TGTGCCAGCAGCCCCGGCCCGCCTGCGGGCTACACCTTC
CASSPGPPAGYTF
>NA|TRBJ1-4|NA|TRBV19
TGTGCCAGTAGTTTATTCCCGGGTTCAGAAAAACTGTTTTTT
CASSLFPGSEKLFF
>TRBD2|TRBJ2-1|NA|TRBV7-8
TGTGCCAGCAGCTGGCGGGGGACTAGCGGTAAATCGAGGAATGAGCAGTTCTTC
CASSWRGTSGKSRNEQFF
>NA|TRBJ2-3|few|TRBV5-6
TGTGCCAGCAGCTCTACCCAGGGCACAGATACGCAGTATTTT
CASSSTQGTDTQYF
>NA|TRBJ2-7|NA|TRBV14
TGTGCCAGCAGCCACGGACAGCCCTACGAGCAGTACTTC
CASSHGQPYEQYF
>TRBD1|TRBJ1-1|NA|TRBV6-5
TGTGCCAGCAGTTACGACAGGGTTCGGACTGAAGCTTTCTTT
CASSYDRVRTEAFF
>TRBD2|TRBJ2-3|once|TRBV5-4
TGTGCCAGCAGCCCTAGCGGGAGCATCCCCGGGCCCACAGATACGCAGTATTTT
CASSPSGSIPGPTDTQYF
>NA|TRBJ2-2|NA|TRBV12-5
TGTGCTAGTGGTTTCCTGCGGGACAGACTCACCGGGGAGCTGTTTTTT
CASGFLRDRLTGELFF
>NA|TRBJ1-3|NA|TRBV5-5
TGTGCCAGCAGCGGGGGTTACTCTGGAAACACCATATATTTT
CASSGGYSGNTIYF
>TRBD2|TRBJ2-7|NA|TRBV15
TGTGCCACCAGCATCATAGCGGGAGAGGCCTACGAGCAGTACTTC
CATSIIAGEAYEQYF